This T cell receptor (beta chain) was found in a study of cytomegalovirus exposure and HLA in healthy donors. Findings and limits, study-wide: Later analysis associated a missense DCLRE1C variant with TCR beta V- and J-gene trimming.

A remark on this clone: Its antigen is not identified.

The PCR employed 60 Vbeta primers together with 13 Jbeta primers. Some clones are missing from TCRdb's copy, which holds only in-frame ones; the method was immunoSEQ multiplex PCR. The data hold some 90,000 clones, with around 70% observed a single time. Trimming removed 7 bases at V and 1 base at J, with 9 bases between. Germline-derived CDR1 and CDR2 are MNHNS and SASEGT. The length of the CDR3 is 13 residues. Material for sequencing was PBMCs. The V gene is TRBV6-1, the J gene TRBJ2-3; D is perhaps TRBD2 (6 bases). The clonotype was recovered from a man between 60 and 75 years old in good health and CMV-seronegative. The CDR3 loop is CASTAGRTDTQYF. CDR3 in DNA: TGTGCCAGCACGGCGGGGCGCACAGATACGCAGTATTTT.